This TCR beta chain is drawn from a study of post-analysis software for immune sequencing data (dated by TCRdb to between 2015 and 2016). Background for the entire study: Relapsing-remitting, secondary progressive and progressive-relapsing multiple sclerosis were recorded as disease courses, and subtype annotation was lacking for some patients. The patient repertoires were compared against around 11 previously published healthy control repertoires obtained from donors aged about 6 to 28 years. A subset of samples was prepared in parallel using single-end sample barcoding, then pooled and co-amplified after Illumina adapter ligation. Overall study outcomes, separate from this receptor: Strong co-clustering of samples prepared in the same batch was shown by direct clustering with F measure, prompting a batch-effect correction. Multiple sclerosis patients had significantly lower normalized Chao1 diversity than controls, a result that suggests substantial peripheral T-cell clonal expansion. The multiple sclerosis patient group was slightly younger than the control group. Significantly higher frequencies in patients than in controls were found for about five TRBV segments, including TRBV5-6, TRBV5-1 and TRBV20-1.

To demonstrate the VDJtools post-analysis software, the study profiled TCR beta repertoires from the peripheral blood of 10 to 15 young patients with multiple sclerosis. The multiple sclerosis patients were children and adolescents between roughly 6 and 16 years of age. Library generation was performed with PCR. The instrument was an Illumina HiSeq 2500. To reduce PCR and sequencing biases, unique molecular identifiers were incorporated into the TCR beta cDNA libraries. Every 1 to 10 million input T cells yielded roughly 0.5 million cDNA molecules, meaning each molecule approximated one T cell. The patient libraries were prepared and sequenced with the same protocol used for the earlier healthy control dataset. Samples belonging to the same batch were prepared together, multiplexed and sequenced on a shared HiSeq lane. From the authors' description of their analysis: Raw barcoded reads were processed with MIGEC, discarding single-read molecular identifier groups before consensus assembly and CDR3 extraction. VDJtools was used for post-analysis of the clonotype tables, with diversity normalized by down-sampling every dataset to the smallest sample size. Repertoire overlap clustering matched CDR3 amino acid but not nucleotide sequences to correct batch-related cross-sample contamination. TCRdb passed the public sequencing reads through fastp at Q25 and MiXCR, retaining productive beta sequences. Duplicate CDR3 protein sequences are folded into a single record with the most common DNA and genes. For this entry, the V and J calls and clone size follow TCRdb and not the study's own pipeline. This sample gives around 770,000 distinct CDR3 sequences in total; 35% to 55% of them show up just once. Of the sample, roughly 4.4% is held by the ten largest clones.

V is trimmed back by 6 bases and J by 7 bases, and the junction contains 5 bases that no gene match accounts for. CDR1 and CDR2, per the germline V gene, are SNHLY and FYNNEI. Including cysteine and phenylalanine, the CDR3 has 13 amino acids. Of all the DNA, just the CDR3 is kept, 39 bases in frame from base 1. Remarks on this clonotype: This clone's antigen is unknown. No clone much larger than this one lies a single base away; base qualities are absent.

The sequence was obtained from a girl under 18 with multiple sclerosis. Sequencing input: blood. The rearrangement combines TRBV2 with TRBJ2-2, with 7 central nucleotides matching TRBD1. CDR3 protein: CASSGTALGELFF. The DNA sequence follows: TGTGCCAGCAGCGGGACAGCGCTCGGGGAGCTGTTTTTT.